These T cell receptor beta chains were read from a single sample in a study of T cell responses to AZD1222 COVID-19 vaccine. This table comes from immunoSEQ multiplex PCR, and its TCRdb copy is limited to in-frame clones, with some not included. The sample carries 100,000 to 150,000 clones, more than 65% recorded once. The sequencing here drew on peripheral blood, taken 28 days after the second AZD1222 dose. The receptors were sampled from an adult who received the AZD1222 COVID-19 vaccine. Each CDR3 is given without its conserved first and last residue. Size values are once, few and many counts, or a class for expanded clones, and some rows have none.

v_call clone_size cdr3_aa
TRBV19 . ASSIGGSAPTYEQY
TRBV10-1 . ASRAGSYTGELF
TRBV6-1 . ASSEHQAGGANVLT
TRBV20-1 once SASSGTGGNTIY
TRBV5-8 . ASSHGGADYEQY
TRBV11-2 few ASSLGRSSGNTIY
TRBV5-8 . ASSLVSPTWKNEKLF
TRBV10-2 once AATAPSGERDTQY
TRBV7-2 . ASSPGFSGYT
TRBV5-1 . ASSLSGAYNEQF
TRBV12-3/TRBV12-4 . ASSLGGDSPLH
TRBV10-3 . AINGQGYGYT
TRBV28 . ASSPGGPYGYT
TRBV28 . ASSLGSGVQPQH
TRBV12-3/TRBV12-4 . ASRLPFGTLH
TRBV5-4 . ASSLGSGGGRANVLT
TRBV24-1 . ATSGRKGESTYNEQF
TRBV3-1/TRBV3-2 once ASSQDVCNSPLH
TRBV30 few AWTGVGTIY
TRBV2 . ASSPRPPTAANSPLH
TRBV7-8 once ASSYRGAGNTIY
TRBV5-1 . ASSLTPGRTGELF
TRBV11-2 . ASSLERDTQY
TRBV4-2 . ASSQDRGGDPGNTIY
TRBV7-2 . ASSLNPNEKLF
TRBV11-2 . ASSLDHYGYT
TRBV27 many ASGFKGQFYEQY
TRBV20-1 . SATDRDIPLPNTEAF
TRBV7-2 . ASNGGGQNTEAF
TRBV7-9 few ASSLAAAIRDYT
TRBV6-5 . ASSYSGGAGDTQY
TRBV7-2 . ASIPGGLAGGTRREQY
TRBV19 . ASSPWTVTEPQH
TRBV7-2 few ASSLSSYEQY
TRBV7-9 once ASSTRDGEQY
TRBV18 . ASSPGQGTTEAF
TRBV12-3/TRBV12-4 . ASKKDRGYEQY